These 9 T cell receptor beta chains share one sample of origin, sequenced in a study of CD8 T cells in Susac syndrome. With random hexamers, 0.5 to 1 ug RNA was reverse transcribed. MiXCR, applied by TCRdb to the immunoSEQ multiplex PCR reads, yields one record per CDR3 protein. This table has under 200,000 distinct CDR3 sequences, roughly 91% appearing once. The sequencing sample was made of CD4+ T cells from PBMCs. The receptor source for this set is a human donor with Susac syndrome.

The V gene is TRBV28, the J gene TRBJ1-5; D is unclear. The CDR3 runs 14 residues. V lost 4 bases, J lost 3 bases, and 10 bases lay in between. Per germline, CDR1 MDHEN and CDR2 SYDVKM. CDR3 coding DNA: TGTGCCAGCAGTTCGGACGGTAACAATCAGCCCCAGCATTTT. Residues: CASSSDGNNQPQHF.

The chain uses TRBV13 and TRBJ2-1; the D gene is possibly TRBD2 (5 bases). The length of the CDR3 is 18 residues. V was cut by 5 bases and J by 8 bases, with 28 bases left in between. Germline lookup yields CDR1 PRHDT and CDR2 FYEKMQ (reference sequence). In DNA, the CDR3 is TGTGCCAGCAGCGGACCTTCTTTGGGAGTCGGATTAGGCGATGAGCAGTTCTTC. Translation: CASSGPSLGVGLGDEQFF.

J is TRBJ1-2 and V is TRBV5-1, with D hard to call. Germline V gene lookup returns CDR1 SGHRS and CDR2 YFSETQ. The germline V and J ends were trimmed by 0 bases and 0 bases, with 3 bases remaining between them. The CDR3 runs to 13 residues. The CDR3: CASSLEPNYGYTF. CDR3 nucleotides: TGCGCCAGCAGCTTGGAACCTAACTATGGCTACACCTTC. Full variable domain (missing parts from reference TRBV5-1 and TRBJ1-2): KAGVTQTPRYLIKTRGQQVTLSCSPISGHRSVSWYQQTPGQGLQFLFEYFSETQRNKGNFPGRFSGRQFSNSRSEMNVSTLELGDSALYLCASSLEPNYGYTFGSGTRLTVV.

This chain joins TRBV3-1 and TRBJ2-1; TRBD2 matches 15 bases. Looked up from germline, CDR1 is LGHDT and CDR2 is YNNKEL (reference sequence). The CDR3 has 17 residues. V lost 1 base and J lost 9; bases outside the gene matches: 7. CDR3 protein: CASSQGTSGRANGEQFF. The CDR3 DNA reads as TGTGCCAGCAGCCAAGGGACTAGCGGGAGGGCCAACGGTGAGCAGTTCTTC.

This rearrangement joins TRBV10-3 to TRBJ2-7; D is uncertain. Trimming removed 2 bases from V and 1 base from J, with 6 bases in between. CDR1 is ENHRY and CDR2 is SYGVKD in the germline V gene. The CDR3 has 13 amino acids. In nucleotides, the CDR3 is TGTGCCATCAGTGAGAACTATTCCTACGAGCAGTACTTC. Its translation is CAISENYSYEQYF.

CDR3 in amino acids: CASSLHDQGGTEAFF. The CDR3 DNA is TGTGCCAGCAGCCTCCACGATCAGGGGGGCACTGAAGCTTTCTTT. The chain has TRBV3-1 and TRBJ1-1; 7 bases align to TRBD1. The CDR3 is made up of 15 amino acids. V lost 4 bases, J lost 4 bases, and 9 bases stayed unmatched. Germline V gene lookup returns CDR1 LGHDT and CDR2 YNNKEL (reference sequence).

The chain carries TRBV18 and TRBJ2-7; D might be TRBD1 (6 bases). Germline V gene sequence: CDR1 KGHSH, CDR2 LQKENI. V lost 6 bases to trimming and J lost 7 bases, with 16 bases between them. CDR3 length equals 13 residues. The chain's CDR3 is CASSWDNEWEQYF. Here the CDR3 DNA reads TGTGCCAGCTCGTGGGACAACGAGTGGGAGCAGTACTTC.

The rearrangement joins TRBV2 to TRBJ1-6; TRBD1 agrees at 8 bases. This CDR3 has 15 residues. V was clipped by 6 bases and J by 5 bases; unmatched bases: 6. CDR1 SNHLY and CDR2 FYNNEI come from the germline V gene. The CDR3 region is CASRGDRTDNSPLHF. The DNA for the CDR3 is TGTGCCAGCAGGGGGGACAGGACGGATAATTCACCCCTCCACTTT.

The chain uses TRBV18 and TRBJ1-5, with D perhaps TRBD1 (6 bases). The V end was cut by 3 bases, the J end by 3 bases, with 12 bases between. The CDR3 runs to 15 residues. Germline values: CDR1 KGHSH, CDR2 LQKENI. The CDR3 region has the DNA TGTGCCAGCTCACCTTCAGGGGAGCCCAATCAGCCCCAGCATTTT. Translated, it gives CASSPSGEPNQPQHF. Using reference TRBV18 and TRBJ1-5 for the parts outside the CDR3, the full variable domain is NAGVMQNPRHLVRRRGQEARLRCSPMKGHSHVYWYRQLPEEGLKFMVYLQKENIIDESGMPKERFSAEFPKEGPSILRIQQVVRGDSAAYFCASSPSGEPNQPQHFGDGTRLSIL.